This TCR delta chain was sequenced for a study of delta chains in infants with herpesvirus infections. Background on the study: A Ugandan infant cohort was followed from birth for primary CMV. General study points: Later infection age appeared linked to lower public-clonotype frequency among Vdelta1 cells.

As regards this clone: What it binds is unknown.

CDR1 and CDR2 (germline): TVYSNPD, GDNSRS (reference sequence). V trimming: 4 bases; J trimming: 1 base; junction bases outside the gene matches: 25. The CDR3 spans 21 residues. Reverse transcription of PBMC RNA used primers specific for the gamma and delta chains. TCRdb made new clone calls on the RT-PCR reads using CATT. The sample includes approximately 1,500 delta-chain clones, 28% of them seen just once. This specimen consisted of peripheral blood, obtained at time point 3 of longitudinal follow-up. The sequence was obtained from a human donor who was a Ugandan infant, either HIV-exposed or HIV-unexposed (not recorded which). The genes are TRDV3 and TRDJ2; 9 bases match TRDD3. CDR3 coding DNA: TGTGCCTCTTACCTTCCTTTGGGGATACGCACGACGGGGGGTTTGACAGCACAACTCTTCTTT. Protein sequence: CASYLPLGIRTTGGLTAQLFF.